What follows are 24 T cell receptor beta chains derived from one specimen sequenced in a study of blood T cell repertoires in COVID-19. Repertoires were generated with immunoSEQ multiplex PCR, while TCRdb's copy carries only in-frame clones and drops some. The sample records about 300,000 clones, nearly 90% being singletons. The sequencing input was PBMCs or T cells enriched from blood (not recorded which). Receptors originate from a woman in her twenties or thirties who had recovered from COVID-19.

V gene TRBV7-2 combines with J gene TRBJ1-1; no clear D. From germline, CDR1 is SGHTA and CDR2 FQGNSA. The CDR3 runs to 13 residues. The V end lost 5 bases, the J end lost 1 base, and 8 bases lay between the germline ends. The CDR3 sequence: CASSTQRNTEAFF. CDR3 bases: TGTGCCAGCAGCACCCAGCGGAACACTGAAGCTTTCTTT.

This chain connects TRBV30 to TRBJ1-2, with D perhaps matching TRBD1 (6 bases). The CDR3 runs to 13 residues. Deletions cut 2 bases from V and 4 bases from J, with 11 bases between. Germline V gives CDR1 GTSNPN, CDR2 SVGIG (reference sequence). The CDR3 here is CAWSPTDSYGYTF. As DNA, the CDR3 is TGTGCCTGGAGTCCCACGGACAGCTATGGCTACACCTTC.

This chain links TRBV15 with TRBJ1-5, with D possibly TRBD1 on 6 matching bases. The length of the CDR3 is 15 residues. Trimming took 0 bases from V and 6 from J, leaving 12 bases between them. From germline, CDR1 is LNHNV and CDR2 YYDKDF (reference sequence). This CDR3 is CATSREGRGGQPQHF. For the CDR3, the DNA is TGTGCCACCAGCAGAGAGGGCAGGGGCGGTCAGCCCCAGCATTTT.

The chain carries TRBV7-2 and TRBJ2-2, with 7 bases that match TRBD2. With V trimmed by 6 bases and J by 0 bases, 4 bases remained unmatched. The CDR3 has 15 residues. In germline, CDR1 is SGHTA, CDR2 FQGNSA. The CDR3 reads CASRGSGANTGELFF. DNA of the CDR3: TGTGCCAGCAGGGGCAGCGGGGCGAACACCGGGGAGCTGTTTTTT.

The CDR3 is CASSLNQGYEQFF. The CDR3, as DNA: TGTGCCAGCAGCTTGAATCAGGGGTATGAGCAGTTCTTC. The rearrangement links TRBV7-6 to TRBJ2-1, with D tentatively TRBD1 (6 bases). Germline loops: CDR1 SGHVS, CDR2 FNYEAQ. V lost 3 bases to trimming and J lost 8 bases, with 11 bases between them. This CDR3 contains 13 residues.

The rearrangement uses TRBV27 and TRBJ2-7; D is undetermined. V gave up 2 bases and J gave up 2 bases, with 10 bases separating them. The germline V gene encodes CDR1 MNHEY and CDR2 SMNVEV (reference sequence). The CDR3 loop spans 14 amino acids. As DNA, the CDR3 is TGTGCCAGCAGTTTAACCGGGTTCCCCTACGAGCAGTACTTC. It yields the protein CASSLTGFPYEQYF.

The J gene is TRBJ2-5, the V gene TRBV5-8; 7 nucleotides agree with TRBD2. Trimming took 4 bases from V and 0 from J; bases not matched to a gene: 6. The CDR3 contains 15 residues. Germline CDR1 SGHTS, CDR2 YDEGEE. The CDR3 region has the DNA TGTGCCAGCAGCAGCGGGACTGGCAACCAAGAGACCCAGTACTTC. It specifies CASSSGTGNQETQYF.

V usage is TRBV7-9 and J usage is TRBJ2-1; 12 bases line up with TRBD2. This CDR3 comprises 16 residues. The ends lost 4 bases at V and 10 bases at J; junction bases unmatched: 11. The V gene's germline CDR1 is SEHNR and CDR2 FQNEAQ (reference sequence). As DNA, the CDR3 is TGTGCCAGCAGCTCCTGGACTAGCGGGGAGGTTGGGGAGCAGTTCTTC. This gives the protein CASSSWTSGEVGEQFF. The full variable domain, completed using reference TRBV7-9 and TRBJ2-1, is DTGVSQNPRHKITKRGQNVTFRCDPISEHNRLYWYRQTLGQGPEFLTYFQNEAQLEKSRLLSDRFSAERPKGSFSTLEIQRTEQGDSAMYLCASSSWTSGEVGEQFFGPGTRLTVL.

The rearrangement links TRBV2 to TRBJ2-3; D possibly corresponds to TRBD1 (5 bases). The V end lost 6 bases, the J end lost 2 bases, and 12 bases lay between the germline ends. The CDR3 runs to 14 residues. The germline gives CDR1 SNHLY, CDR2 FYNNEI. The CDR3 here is CASRDSTYTDTQYF. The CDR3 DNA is TGTGCCAGCAGAGACAGCACTTACACAGATACGCAGTATTTT.

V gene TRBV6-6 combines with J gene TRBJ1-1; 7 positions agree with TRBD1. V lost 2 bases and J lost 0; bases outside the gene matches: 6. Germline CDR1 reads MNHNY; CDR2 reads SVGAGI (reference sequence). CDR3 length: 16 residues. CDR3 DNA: TGTGCCAGCAGTTACCGGGGGACAGACATGAACACTGAAGCTTTCTTT. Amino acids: CASSYRGTDMNTEAFF.

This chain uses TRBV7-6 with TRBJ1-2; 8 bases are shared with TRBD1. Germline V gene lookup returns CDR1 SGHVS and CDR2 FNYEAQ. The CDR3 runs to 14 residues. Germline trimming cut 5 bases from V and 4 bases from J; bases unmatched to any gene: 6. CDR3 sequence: CASSPHTGGYGYTF. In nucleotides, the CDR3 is TGTGCCAGCAGCCCGCATACAGGGGGCTATGGCTACACCTTC.

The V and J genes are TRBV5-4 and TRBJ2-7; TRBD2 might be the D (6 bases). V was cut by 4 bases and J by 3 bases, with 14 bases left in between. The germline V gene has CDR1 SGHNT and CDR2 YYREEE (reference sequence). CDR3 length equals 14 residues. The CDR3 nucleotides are TGTGCCAGCAGCACCCTCGACGGGAGCTACGAGCAGTACTTC. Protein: CASSTLDGSYEQYF. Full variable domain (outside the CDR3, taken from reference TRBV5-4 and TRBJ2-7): ETGVTQSPTHLIKTRGQQVTLRCSSQSGHNTVSWYQQALGQGPQFIFQYYREEENGRGNFPPRFSGLQFPNYSSELNVNALELDDSALYLCASSTLDGSYEQYFGPGTRLTVT.

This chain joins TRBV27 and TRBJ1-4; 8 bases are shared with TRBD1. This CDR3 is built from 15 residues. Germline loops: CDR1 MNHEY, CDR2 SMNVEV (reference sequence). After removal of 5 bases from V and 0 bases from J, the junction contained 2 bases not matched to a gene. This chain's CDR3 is CASSPGQATNEKLFF. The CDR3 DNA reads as TGTGCCAGCAGTCCGGGACAGGCAACTAATGAAAAACTGTTTTTT.

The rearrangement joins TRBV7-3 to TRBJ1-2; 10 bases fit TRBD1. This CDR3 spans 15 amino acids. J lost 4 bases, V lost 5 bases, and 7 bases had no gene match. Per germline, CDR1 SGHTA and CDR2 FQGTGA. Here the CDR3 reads CASSNSRTGGYGYTF. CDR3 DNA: TGTGCCAGCAGCAATTCCCGGACAGGGGGCTATGGCTACACCTTC.

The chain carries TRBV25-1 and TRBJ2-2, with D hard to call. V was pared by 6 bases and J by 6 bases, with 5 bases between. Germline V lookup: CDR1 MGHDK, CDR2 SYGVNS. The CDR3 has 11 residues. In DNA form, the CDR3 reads TGTGCCAGCAGACGGGCCGGGGAGCTGTTTTTT. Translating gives CASRRAGELFF.

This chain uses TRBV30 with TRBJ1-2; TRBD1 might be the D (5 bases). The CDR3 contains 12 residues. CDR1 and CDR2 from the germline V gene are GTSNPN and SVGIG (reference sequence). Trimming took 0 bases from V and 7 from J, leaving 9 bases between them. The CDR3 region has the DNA TGTGCCTGGAGTGTACTGGGGCGTGGCTACACCTTC. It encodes CAWSVLGRGYTF. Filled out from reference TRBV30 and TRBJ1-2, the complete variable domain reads SQTIHQWPATLVQPVGSPLSLECTVEGTSNPNLYWYRQAAGRGLQLLFYSVGIGQISSEVPQNLSASRPQDRQFILSSKKLLLSDSGFYLCAWSVLGRGYTFGSGTRLTVV.

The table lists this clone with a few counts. In DNA, the CDR3 is TGTGCCAGCAGCAACGACAGGGTTCCTGGAAACACCATATATTTT. Its protein product is CASSNDRVPGNTIYF. The chain couples TRBV5-8 to TRBJ1-3, with 7 nucleotides matching TRBD1. The CDR3 is 15 amino acids. J lost 2 bases, V lost 4 bases, and 6 bases had no gene match. Germline values: CDR1 SGHTS, CDR2 YDEGEE. Drawing the rest from reference TRBV5-8 and TRBJ1-3, the complete variable domain is EAGVTQSPTHLIKTRGQQATLRCSPISGHTSVYWYQQALGLGLQFLLWYDEGEERNRGNFPPRFSGRQFPNYSSELNVNALELEDSALYLCASSNDRVPGNTIYFGEGSWLTVV.

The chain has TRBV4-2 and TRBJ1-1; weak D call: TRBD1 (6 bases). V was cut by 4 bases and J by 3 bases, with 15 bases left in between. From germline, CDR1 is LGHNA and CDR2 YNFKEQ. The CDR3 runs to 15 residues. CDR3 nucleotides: TGTGCCAGCAGCCTAAACAGGGTAGGGGACACTGAAGCTTTCTTT. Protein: CASSLNRVGDTEAFF.

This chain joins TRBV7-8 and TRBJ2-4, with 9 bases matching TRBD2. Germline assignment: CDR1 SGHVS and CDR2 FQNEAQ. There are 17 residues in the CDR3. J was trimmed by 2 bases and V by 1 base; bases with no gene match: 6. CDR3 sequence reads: CASSLVSGGWSKNIQYF. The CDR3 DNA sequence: TGTGCCAGCAGCTTAGTGAGCGGGGGGTGGTCCAAAAACATTCAGTACTTC.

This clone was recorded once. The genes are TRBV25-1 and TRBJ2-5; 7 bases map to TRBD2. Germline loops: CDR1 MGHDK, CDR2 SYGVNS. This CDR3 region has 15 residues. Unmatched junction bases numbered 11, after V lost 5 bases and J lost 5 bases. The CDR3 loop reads CASSTLGGGWETQYF. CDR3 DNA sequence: TGTGCCAGCAGTACTCTGGGGGGAGGGTGGGAGACCCAGTACTTC.

The CDR3 sequence is CASSRDYFGANVLTF. The CDR3 nucleotides read TGTGCCAGCAGTCGGGACTACTTTGGGGCCAACGTCCTGACTTTC. This chain uses TRBV27 with TRBJ2-6; 7 bases agree with TRBD2. The V and J ends lost 5 bases and 3 bases, in that order; junction bases with no gene match: 4. This CDR3 has 15 amino acids. Germline CDR1 and CDR2: MNHEY and SMNVEV (reference sequence).

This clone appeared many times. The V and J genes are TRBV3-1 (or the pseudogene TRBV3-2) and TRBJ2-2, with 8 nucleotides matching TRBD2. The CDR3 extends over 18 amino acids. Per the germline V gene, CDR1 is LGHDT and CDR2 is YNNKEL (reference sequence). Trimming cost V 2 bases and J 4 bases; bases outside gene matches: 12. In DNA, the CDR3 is TGTGCCAGCAGCCAACCTAGGTGGCGGACTAGCTTCACCGGGGAGCTGTTTTTT. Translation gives CASSQPRWRTSFTGELFF.

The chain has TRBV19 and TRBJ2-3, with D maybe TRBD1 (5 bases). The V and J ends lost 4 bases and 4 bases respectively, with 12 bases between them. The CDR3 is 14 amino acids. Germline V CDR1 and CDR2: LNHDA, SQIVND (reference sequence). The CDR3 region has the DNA TGTGCCAGTAGTACCGTGTGGGGCGCAGATACGCAGTATTTT. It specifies CASSTVWGADTQYF. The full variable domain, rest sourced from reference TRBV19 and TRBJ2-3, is DGGITQSPKYLFRKEGQNVTLSCEQNLNHDAMYWYRQDPGQGLRLIYYSQIVNDFQKGDIAEGYSVSREKKESFPLTVTSAQKNPTAFYLCASSTVWGADTQYFGPGTRLTVL.

This CDR3 reads CASSGMGLPYEQYF. The CDR3 DNA sequence: TGTGCCAGCAGTGGCATGGGGCTGCCCTACGAGCAGTACTTC. The chain carries TRBV2 and TRBJ2-7; maybe TRBD1 (5 bases). The CDR3 spans 14 residues. Between the trimmed V and J ends, which lost 4 bases and 2 bases, there was a span of 12 bases. Germline CDR1 is SNHLY and CDR2 is FYNNEI.